The TCR beta chain under discussion was sequenced for a study of CD8 T cells in ankylosing spondylitis. TCRdb re-derived calls from the 5' RACE reads in MiXCR, one entry per CDR3 protein. In the table there are 380,000 or so distinct CDR3 sequences, 20% of which are singletons. This CDR3 comprises 15 residues. Germline CDR1 SGDLS, CDR2 YYNGEE. Trimming removed 6 bases at V and 2 bases at J, with 17 bases between. The sample was blood, either unsorted or a sorted T cell fraction (not recorded which). The receptor comes from a male donor with ankylosing spondylitis or in good health (not recorded which). V and J are TRBV9 and TRBJ1-2; unclear D gene. The CDR3: CASTERLGRNYGYTF. The CDR3, as DNA: TGTGCCAGCACCGAGCGGTTAGGGAGGAACTATGGCTACACCTTC.